This T cell receptor beta chain stems from a study of CD8 T cells in ankylosing spondylitis. Unmatched junction bases numbered 6, after V lost 7 bases and J lost 3 bases. The CDR3 is made up of 13 amino acids. In germline, CDR1 is DFQATT, CDR2 SNEGSKA (reference sequence). Study results and caveats: Peripheral blood samples showed relatively rare disease-linked clones, and these clones were CD8+. About eight highly homologous variants made up a TCR beta motif that seemed to typify ankylosing spondylitis blood. Certain motif variants had earlier appeared in reactive arthritis synovial fluid and blood. The study looked at matched synovial fluid samples from ankylosing spondylitis patients. Disease-linked clones were reported to be significantly enriched there.

This clonotype came up a few times. Its antigen remains unknown. Making use of molecular barcodes, quantitative 5'-RACE generated TCR beta libraries. TCRdb redid the calling of the 5' RACE reads with MiXCR, one entry per CDR3 protein. The table shows 300,000 to 400,000 distinct CDR3 sequences, with 20% to 25% occurring only once. V gene TRBV20-1 combines with J gene TRBJ1-5; TRBD1 aligns across 7 bases. The specimen sequenced was blood, either unsorted or a sorted T cell fraction (not recorded which). The clonotype was recovered from a male donor with ankylosing spondylitis. The CDR3 DNA follows: TGCAGTGGGGTGGGACAGAACAATCAGCCCCAGCATTTT. Its translation: CSGVGQNNQPQHF.